This T cell receptor beta chain is drawn from a study of shared clonotypes between healthy human individuals. About this clone: As yet, its antigen is unknown.

The split of CD4+ cells yielded CD45RA+ naive and CD45RA-negative memory subsets. Study-wide findings and caveats: Non-shared clonotypes displayed generation probabilities falling below those of clonotypes present in all four donors.

Germline V gene sequence: CDR1 SNHLY, CDR2 FYNNEI. Between the trimmed V and J ends, which lost 6 bases and 2 bases, there was a span of 15 bases. The CDR3 covers 15 residues. The method was immunoSEQ multiplex PCR; TCRdb's version includes in-frame clones alone and lacks a portion of them. The top ten hold approximately 0.41% of the sample, which has 2 million to 2.5 million clones, 85% to 95% seen once. The sample taken for sequencing was naive CD4+ T cells from PBMCs. The subset here: CD45RA+ positively selected. The TCR comes from a man between 18 and 29 years old in good health. Some clones in this sample may be carry-over from other donors' samples. V usage is TRBV2 and J usage is TRBJ2-3; maybe TRBD1 (6 bases). The CDR3 sequence: CASRENRVPTDTQYF. DNA for the CDR3: TGTGCCAGCAGGGAAAACAGGGTCCCCACAGATACGCAGTATTTT. Supplemented by reference TRBV2 and TRBJ2-3, the full variable domain reads EPEVTQTPSHQVTQMGQEVILRCVPISNHLYFYWYRQILGQKVEFLVSFYNNEISEKSEIFDDQFSVERPDGSNFTLKIRSTKLEDSAMYFCASRENRVPTDTQYFGPGTRLTVL.